This T cell receptor (beta chain) appears in the sequencing data of a study of CD8+ T cells in alopecia areata. Study details: The study gave treated patients oral tofacitinib at 5 to 10 mg twice daily. Findings of the study overall: Among the cells sequenced in scalp samples are also the resident alphabeta T cells of normal skin. For lesional scalp, especially alopecia totalis/universalis, clonality was higher than in normal scalp.

Following RNA extraction, reverse transcription yielded cDNA that acted as the sequencing template. Libraries were prepared by immunoSEQ multiplex PCR; TCRdb keeps only in-frame clonotypes and omits some of them. The table shows some 180,000 clones, with about 63% occurring only once. Turning to this clone: No antigen is known for it.

This receptor was taken from a human donor with alopecia areata. The sequencing here drew on CD4+ T cells sorted from blood, taken at week 0.

The CDR3 region is CASSLERGAETQYF. The CDR3 coding sequence is TGCGCCAGCAGCTTGGAAAGGGGTGCAGAGACCCAGTACTTC. This chain uses TRBV5-1 with TRBJ2-5, with D tentatively TRBD1 (5 bases). Germline CDR1 is SGHRS and CDR2 is YFSETQ. Trimming left V 0 bases short and J 4 bases short, with 10 bases between. CDR3 length: 14 amino acids.